This T cell receptor (beta chain) was identified in a study of human T cells and chemical hapten exposure. Study overall: An area of 2 cm by 2 cm on upper inner arm skin received 2% DPC for sensitization. Study-level points and caveats: Sensitizing to DPC left TCRs with a frequency above 1 in 1000 unaltered. Donors had alopecia, so their immune response may differ from healthy people's.

Stated time point: patch test 2, 6 weeks after DPC sensitization. Documented treatment: therapeutic diphenylcyclopropenone sensitization with weekly scalp DPC. This clonotype was detected ten times or more. Its antigen is currently unknown. The study used a library that attached unique molecular identifiers to individual cDNA molecules. From the RACE reads, TCRdb called clonotypes with MiXCR, one entry per CDR3 protein. This table holds 120,000 to 150,000 distinct CDR3 sequences, about an eighth found once. CDR3 size: 16 residues. The V and J ends lost 4 bases and 2 bases, in that order; junction bases with no gene match: 6. Germline CDR1 reads SGHVS; CDR2 reads FNYEAQ.

This specimen was whole blood, taken in connection with sensitization to the hapten diphenylcyclopropenone (DPC). The origin of this receptor is a woman between 45 and 60 years old with alopecia areata. Some clones in this sample may be carry-over from other donors' samples. This chain joins TRBV7-6 and TRBJ2-3, with 10 bases lining up with TRBD2. The CDR3 DNA follows: TGTGCCAGCAGCTCACGGACTAGCGGCCCCACAGATACGCAGTATTTT. Translating gives CASSSRTSGPTDTQYF.